Sequencing of this TCR beta chain was carried out in a study of blood T cell repertoires in COVID-19. For the study at large: Acute-phase and convalescent COVID-19 samples originated in the United States, Italy and Spain.

The assay was immunoSEQ multiplex PCR, and TCRdb's table has in-frame clones only and misses some. This sample carries roughly 200,000 clones, 75% to 90% of them seen once, and the ten largest clones take under 3%. Losses at the gene ends were 2 bases for V and 7 bases for J; bases not matched to a gene: 6. This CDR3 spans 15 amino acids. The germline V gene has CDR1 MNHEY and CDR2 SMNVEV (reference sequence). The cohort comprised adults aged roughly 18 to 95 years residing in approximately 25 US areas. The chain carries TRBV27 and TRBJ2-2; 8 nucleotides align to TRBD1. The sequencing input was PBMCs or T cells enriched from blood (not recorded which). The source of this sequence is a woman aged 40 to 50 with acute COVID-19. For the CDR3, the DNA is TGTGCCAGCAGTTTAACGAACAGGGGGATCGGGGAGCTGTTTTTT. It yields the protein CASSLTNRGIGELFF.